This TCR beta chain was sequenced for a study of CD8 T cells in ankylosing spondylitis. Broader study findings: Relatively scarce in peripheral blood, disease-linked clones were CD8+. Apparently characteristic of ankylosing spondylitis blood was a TCR beta motif (eight highly homologous variants).

The trim removed 4 bases at V and 6 bases at J, leaving 11 bases unmatched. Germline values: CDR1 MDHEN, CDR2 SYDVKM. CDR3 length: 15 residues. TCRdb reanalysed the 5' RACE reads using MiXCR and keeps one entry per CDR3 protein. The repertoire holds 650,000 to 800,000 distinct CDR3 sequences, with roughly 20% as singletons. Concerning this clonotype: Antigen specificity is unknown.

The sequenced material came from blood, either unsorted or a sorted T cell fraction (not recorded which). The receptor comes from a male donor with ankylosing spondylitis. V usage is TRBV28 and J usage is TRBJ1-2; 7 positions agree with TRBD1. As DNA, the CDR3 is TGTGCCAGCAGTTCCACCCCGGGACAGAAGAATGGCTACACCTTC. This gives the protein CASSSTPGQKNGYTF.